This entry concerns a single T cell receptor (beta chain). These data belong to a study of control samples from healthy donors and cancer patients. Germline trimming cut 6 bases from V and 3 bases from J; bases unmatched to any gene: 5. Germline lookup yields CDR1 MDHEN and CDR2 SYDVKM. This CDR3 spans 13 amino acids. Sequencing was performed with immunoSEQ multiplex PCR; in TCRdb, only in-frame clones are kept and a portion is missing. The sample gives under 200,000 clones, just over 95% of which show up once; approximately 0.93% is in the top ten. The specimen sequenced was blood. The genes are TRBV28 and TRBJ2-7; TRBD1 matches at 7 bases. The clonotype comes from a woman in her thirties in good health. The CDR3 protein is CASSLQGLYEQYF. For the CDR3, the DNA is TGTGCCAGCAGCCTACAGGGGCTCTACGAGCAGTACTTC.